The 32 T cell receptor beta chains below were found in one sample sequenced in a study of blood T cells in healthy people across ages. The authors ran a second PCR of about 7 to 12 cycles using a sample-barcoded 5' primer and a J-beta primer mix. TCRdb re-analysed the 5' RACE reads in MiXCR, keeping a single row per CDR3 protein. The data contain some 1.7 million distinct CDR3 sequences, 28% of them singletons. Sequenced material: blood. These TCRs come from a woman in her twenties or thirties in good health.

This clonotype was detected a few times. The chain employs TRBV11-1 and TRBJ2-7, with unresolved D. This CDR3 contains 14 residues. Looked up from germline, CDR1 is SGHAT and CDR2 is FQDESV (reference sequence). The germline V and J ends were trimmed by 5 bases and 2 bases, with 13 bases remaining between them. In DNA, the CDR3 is TGTGCCAGCAGCACACGTCCGGGTCCCTACGAGCAGTACTTC. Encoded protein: CASSTRPGPYEQYF.

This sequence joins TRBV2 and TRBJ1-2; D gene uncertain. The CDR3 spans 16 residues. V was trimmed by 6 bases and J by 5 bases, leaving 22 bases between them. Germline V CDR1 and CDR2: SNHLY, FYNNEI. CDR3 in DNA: TGTGCCAGCAGGAAGGGCGACACCGCCTACCTATATGGCTACACCTTC. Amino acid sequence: CASRKGDTAYLYGYTF.

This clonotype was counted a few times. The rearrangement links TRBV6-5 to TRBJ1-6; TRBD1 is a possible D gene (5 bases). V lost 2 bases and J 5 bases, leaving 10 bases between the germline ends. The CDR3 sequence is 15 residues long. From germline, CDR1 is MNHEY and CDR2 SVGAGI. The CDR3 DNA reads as TGTGCCAGCAGTTACCGGGACGGCGATAATTCACCCCTCCACTTT. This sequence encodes CASSYRDGDNSPLHF.

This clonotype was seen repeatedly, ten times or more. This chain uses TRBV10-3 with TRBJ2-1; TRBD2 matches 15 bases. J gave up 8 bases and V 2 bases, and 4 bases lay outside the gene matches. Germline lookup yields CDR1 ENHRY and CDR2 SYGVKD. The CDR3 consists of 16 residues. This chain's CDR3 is CAISEPGTSGRYEQFF. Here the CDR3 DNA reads TGTGCCATCAGTGAGCCCGGGACTAGCGGGAGGTATGAGCAGTTCTTC.

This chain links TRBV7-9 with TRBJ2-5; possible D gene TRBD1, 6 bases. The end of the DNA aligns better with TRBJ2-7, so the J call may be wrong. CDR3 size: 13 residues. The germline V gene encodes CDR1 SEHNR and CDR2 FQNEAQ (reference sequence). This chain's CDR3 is CASSFGQWDEQYF. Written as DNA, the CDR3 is TGTGCCAGCAGCTTCGGACAGTGGGACGAGCAGTACTTC.

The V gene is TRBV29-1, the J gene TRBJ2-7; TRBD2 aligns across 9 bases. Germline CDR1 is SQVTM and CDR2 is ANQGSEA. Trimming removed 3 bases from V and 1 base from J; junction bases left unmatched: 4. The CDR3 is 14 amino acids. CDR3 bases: TGCAGCGTTGAGGCTAGCGGGACTTCCTACGAGCAGTACTTC. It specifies CSVEASGTSYEQYF.

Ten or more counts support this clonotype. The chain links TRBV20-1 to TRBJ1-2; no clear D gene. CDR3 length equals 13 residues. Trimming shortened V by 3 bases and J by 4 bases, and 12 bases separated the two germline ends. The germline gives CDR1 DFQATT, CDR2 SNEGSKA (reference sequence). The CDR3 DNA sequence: TGCAGTGCTAGCGAGTCCGGATCCTATGGCTACACCTTC. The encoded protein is CSASESGSYGYTF.

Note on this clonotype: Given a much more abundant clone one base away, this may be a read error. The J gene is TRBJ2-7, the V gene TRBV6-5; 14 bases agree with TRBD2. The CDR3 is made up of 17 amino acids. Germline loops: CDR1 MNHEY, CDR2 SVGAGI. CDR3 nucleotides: TGTGCCAGCAGTTACTCTGGGACTAGCGGGAGTTGGTACGGGCAGTACTTC. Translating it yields CASSYSGTSGSWYGQYF.

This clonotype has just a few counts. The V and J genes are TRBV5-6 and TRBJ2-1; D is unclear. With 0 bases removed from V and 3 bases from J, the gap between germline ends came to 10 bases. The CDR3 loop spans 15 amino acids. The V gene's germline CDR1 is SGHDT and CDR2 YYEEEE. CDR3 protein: CASSLAGRLYNEQFF. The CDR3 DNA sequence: TGTGCCAGCAGCTTGGCCGGACGGCTCTACAATGAGCAGTTCTTC.

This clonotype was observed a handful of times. Here the CDR3 DNA reads TGTGCCAGCAGCTTAGTAGCGGGAGGTATGGAAGAGACCCAGTACTTC. Translating it yields CASSLVAGGMEETQYF. The chain links TRBV7-7 to TRBJ2-5; 10 nucleotides agree with TRBD2. CDR3 size: 16 residues. Germline V lookup: CDR1 SSHAT, CDR2 FNYEAQ (reference sequence). The trim removed 1 base at V and 3 bases at J, leaving 5 bases unmatched.

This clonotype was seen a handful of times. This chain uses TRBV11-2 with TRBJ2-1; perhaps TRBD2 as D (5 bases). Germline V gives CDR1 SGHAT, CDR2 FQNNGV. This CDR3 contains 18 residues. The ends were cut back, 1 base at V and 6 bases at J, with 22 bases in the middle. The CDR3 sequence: CASSLARSGASVGNEQFF. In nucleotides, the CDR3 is TGTGCCAGCAGCTTAGCCCGAAGCGGAGCAAGCGTGGGCAATGAGCAGTTCTTC.

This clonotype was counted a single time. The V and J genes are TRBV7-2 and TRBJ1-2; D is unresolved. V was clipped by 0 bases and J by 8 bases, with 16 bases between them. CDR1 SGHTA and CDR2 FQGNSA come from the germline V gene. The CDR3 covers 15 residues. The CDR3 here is CASSLASPRREGYTF. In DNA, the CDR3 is TGTGCCAGCAGCTTAGCATCTCCCAGACGGGAGGGCTACACCTTC. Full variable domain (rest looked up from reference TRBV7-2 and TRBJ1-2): GAGVSQSPSNKVTEKGKDVELRCDPISGHTALYWYRQSLGQGLEFLIYFQGNSAPDKSGLPSDRFSAERTGGSVSTLTIQRTQQEDSAVYLCASSLASPRREGYTFGSGTRLTVV.

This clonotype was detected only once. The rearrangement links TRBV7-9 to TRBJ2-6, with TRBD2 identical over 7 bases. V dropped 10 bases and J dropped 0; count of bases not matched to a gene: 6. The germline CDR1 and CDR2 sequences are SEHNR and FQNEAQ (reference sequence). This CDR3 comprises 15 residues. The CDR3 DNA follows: TGTGCCATGGAGCGGGATAGCTCTGGGGCCAACGTCCTGACTTTC. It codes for CAMERDSSGANVLTF.

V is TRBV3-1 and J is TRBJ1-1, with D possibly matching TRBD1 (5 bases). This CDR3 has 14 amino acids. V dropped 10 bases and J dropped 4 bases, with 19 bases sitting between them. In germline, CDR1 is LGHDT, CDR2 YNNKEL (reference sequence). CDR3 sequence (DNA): TGTGCCACCGGAGGACTGCTCGGGGGCACTGAAGCTTTCTTT. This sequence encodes CATGGLLGGTEAFF. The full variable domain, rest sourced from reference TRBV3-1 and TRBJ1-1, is DTAVSQTPKYLVTQMGNDKSIKCEQNLGHDTMYWYKQDSKKFLKIMFSYNNKELIINETVPNRFSPKSPDKAHLNLHINSLELGDSAVYFCATGGLLGGTEAFFGQGTRLTVV.

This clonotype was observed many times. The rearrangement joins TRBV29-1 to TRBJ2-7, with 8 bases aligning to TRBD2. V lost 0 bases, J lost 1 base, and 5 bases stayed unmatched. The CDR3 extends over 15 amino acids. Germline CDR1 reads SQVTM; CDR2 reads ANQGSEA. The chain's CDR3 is CSVEEIGTSSYEQYF. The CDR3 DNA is TGCAGCGTTGAAGAGATCGGGACTAGTTCCTACGAGCAGTACTTC.

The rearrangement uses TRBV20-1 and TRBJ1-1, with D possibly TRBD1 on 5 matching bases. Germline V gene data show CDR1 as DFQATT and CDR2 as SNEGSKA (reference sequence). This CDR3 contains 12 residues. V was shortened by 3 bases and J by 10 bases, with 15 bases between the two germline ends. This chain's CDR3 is CSASFSGWAAFF. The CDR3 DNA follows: TGCAGTGCTAGTTTTTCAGGGTGGGCAGCTTTCTTT.

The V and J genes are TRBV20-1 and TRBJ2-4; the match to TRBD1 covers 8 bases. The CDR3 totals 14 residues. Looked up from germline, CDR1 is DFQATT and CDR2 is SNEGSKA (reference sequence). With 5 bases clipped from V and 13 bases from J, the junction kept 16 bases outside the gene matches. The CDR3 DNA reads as TGCAGTGCTCCTTATACGGCAGGGGGCGAGGAGCAGTACTTC. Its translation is CSAPYTAGGEEQYF.

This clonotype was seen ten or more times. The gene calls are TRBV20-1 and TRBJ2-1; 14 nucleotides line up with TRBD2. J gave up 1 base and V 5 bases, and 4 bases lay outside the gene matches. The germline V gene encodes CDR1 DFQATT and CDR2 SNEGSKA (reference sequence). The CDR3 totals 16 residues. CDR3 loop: CSALTSGRASYNEQFF. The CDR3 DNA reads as TGCAGTGCTCTGACTAGCGGGAGGGCGTCCTACAATGAGCAGTTCTTC.

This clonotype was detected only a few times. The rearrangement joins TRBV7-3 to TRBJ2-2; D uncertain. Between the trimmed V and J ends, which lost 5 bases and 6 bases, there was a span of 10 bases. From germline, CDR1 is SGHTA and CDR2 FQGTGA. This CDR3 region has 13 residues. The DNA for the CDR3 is TGTGCCAGCAGCGCCAGTCCTCCCGGGGAGCTGTTTTTT. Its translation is CASSASPPGELFF.

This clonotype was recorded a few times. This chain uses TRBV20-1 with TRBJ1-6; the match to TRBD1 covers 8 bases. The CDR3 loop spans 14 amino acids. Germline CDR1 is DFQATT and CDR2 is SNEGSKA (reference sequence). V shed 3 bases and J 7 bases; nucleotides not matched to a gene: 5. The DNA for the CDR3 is TGCAGTGCTAGGTGGACAGGGACAAATTCACCCCTCCACTTT. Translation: CSARWTGTNSPLHF.

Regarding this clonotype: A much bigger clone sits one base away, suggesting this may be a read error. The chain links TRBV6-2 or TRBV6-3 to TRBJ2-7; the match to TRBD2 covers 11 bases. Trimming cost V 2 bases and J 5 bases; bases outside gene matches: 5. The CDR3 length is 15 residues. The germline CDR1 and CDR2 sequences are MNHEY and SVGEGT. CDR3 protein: CASSYLGTSGHEQYF. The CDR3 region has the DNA TGTGCCAGCAGTTACCTCGGGACTAGCGGCCACGAGCAGTACTTC.

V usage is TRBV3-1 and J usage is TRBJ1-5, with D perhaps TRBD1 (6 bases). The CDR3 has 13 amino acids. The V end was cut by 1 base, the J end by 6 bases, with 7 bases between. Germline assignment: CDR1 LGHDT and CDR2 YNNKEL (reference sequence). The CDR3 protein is CASSQGTAQPQHF. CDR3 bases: TGTGCCAGCAGCCAAGGGACAGCTCAGCCCCAGCATTTT.

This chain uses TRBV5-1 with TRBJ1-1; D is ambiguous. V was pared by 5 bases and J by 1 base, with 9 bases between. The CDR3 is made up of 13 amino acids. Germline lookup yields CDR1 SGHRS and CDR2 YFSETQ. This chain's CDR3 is CASRGSPNTEAFF. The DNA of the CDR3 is TGCGCCAGCAGGGGCAGCCCGAACACTGAAGCTTTCTTT.

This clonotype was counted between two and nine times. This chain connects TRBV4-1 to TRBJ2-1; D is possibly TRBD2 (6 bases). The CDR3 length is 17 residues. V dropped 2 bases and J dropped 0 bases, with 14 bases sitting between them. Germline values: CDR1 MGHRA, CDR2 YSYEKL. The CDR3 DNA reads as TGCGCCAGCAGCCAAAGAGAAGCGGGTAGCTCCTACAATGAGCAGTTCTTC. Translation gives CASSQREAGSSYNEQFF.

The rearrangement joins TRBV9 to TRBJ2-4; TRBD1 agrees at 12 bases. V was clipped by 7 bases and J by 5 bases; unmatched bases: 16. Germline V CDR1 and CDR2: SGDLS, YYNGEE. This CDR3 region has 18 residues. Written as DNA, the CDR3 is TGTGCCAGCGCCACCGGGACAGGGGGCGTTTCCGGGCAAAACATTCAGTACTTC. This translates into CASATGTGGVSGQNIQYF. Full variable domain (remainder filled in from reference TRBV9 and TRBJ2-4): DSGVTQTPKHLITATGQRVTLRCSPRSGDLSVYWYQQSLDQGLQFLIQYYNGEERAKGNILERFSAQQFPDLHSELNLSSLELGDSALYFCASATGTGGVSGQNIQYFGAGTRLSVL.

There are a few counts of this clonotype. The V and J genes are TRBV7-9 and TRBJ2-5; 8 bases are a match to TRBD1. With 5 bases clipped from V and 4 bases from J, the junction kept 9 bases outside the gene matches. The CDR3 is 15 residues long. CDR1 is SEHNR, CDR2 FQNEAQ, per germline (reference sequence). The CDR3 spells CASSLTGGGGETQYF. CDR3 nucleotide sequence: TGTGCCAGCAGCCTAACAGGGGGAGGAGGAGAGACCCAGTACTTC.

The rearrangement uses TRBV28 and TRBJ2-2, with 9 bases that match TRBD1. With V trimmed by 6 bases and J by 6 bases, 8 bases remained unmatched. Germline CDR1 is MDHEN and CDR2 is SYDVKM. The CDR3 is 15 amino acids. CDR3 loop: CASRTNRGPSGELFF. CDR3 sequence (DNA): TGTGCCAGCAGAACAAACAGGGGGCCCTCCGGGGAGCTGTTTTTT.

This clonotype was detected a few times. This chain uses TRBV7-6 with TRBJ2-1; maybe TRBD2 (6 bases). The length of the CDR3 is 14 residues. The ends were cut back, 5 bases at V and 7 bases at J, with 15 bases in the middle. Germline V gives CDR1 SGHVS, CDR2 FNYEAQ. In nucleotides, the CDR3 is TGTGCCAGCAGCCTACTAGCTCGTGCTAATGAGCAGTTCTTC. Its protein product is CASSLLARANEQFF.

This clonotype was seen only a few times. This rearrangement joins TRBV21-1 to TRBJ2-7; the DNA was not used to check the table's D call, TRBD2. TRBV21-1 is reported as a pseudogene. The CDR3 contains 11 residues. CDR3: CASNTLNEQYF. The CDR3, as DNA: TGTGCCAGCAACACCCTCAACGAGCAGTACTTC.

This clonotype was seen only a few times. CDR3 DNA sequence: TGTGCCAGCAGAAAGGGACTAGCGGGAACAGATACGCAGTATTTT. This encodes CASRKGLAGTDTQYF. This chain connects TRBV7-2 to TRBJ2-3, with 13 positions matching TRBD2. Looked up from germline, CDR1 is SGHTA and CDR2 is FQGNSA. The CDR3 covers 15 residues. Trimming took 6 bases from V and 3 from J; bases not matched to a gene: 3. The full variable domain, its missing parts supplied by reference TRBV7-2 and TRBJ2-3, is GAGVSQSPSNKVTEKGKDVELRCDPISGHTALYWYRQSLGQGLEFLIYFQGNSAPDKSGLPSDRFSAERTGGSVSTLTIQRTQQEDSAVYLCASRKGLAGTDTQYFGPGTRLTVL.

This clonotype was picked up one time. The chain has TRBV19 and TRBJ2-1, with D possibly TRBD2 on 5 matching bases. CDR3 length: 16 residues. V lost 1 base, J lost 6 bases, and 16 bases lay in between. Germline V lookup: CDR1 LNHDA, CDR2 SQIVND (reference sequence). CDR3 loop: CASSIAAGLFVNEQFF. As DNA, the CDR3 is TGTGCCAGTAGTATAGCCGCGGGTCTTTTCGTCAATGAGCAGTTCTTC.

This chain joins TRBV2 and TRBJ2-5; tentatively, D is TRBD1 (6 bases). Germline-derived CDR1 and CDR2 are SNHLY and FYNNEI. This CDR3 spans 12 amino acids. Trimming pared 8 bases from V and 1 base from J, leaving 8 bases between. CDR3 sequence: CASQGPQETQYF. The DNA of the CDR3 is TGTGCCAGCCAGGGGCCCCAAGAGACCCAGTACTTC.